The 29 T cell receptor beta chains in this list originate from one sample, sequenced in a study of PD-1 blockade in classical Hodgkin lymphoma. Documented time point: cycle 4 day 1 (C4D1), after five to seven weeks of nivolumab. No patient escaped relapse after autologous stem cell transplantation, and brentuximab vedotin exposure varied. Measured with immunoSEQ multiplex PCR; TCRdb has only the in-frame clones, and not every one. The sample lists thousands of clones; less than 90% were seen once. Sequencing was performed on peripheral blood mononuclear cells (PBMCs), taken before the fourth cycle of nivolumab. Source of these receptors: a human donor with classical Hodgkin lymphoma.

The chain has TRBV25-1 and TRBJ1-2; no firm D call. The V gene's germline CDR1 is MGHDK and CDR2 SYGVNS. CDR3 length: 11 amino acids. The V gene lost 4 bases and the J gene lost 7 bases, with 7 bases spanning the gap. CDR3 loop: CASSGRVGYTF. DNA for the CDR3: TGTGCCAGCAGTGGTCGCGTTGGCTACACCTTC.

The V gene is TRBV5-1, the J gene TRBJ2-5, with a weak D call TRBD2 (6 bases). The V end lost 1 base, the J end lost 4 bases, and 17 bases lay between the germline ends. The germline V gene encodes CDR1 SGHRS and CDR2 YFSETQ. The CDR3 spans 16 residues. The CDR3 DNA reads TGCGCCAGCAGCTTGATGGGGCAGGGAGGTGGAGAGACCCAGTACTTC. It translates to CASSLMGQGGGETQYF.

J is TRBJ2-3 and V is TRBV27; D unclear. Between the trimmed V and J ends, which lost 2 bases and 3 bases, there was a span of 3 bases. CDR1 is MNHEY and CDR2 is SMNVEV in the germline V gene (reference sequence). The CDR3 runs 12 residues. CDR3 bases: TGTGCCAGCAGTTTAGGGACAGATACGCAGTATTTT. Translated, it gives CASSLGTDTQYF.

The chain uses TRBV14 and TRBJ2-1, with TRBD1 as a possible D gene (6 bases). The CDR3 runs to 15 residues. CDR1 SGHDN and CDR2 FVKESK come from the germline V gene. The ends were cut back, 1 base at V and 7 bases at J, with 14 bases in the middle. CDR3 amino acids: CASSQGRTVSNEQFF. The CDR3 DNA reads TGTGCCAGCAGCCAAGGTCGGACAGTGTCAAATGAGCAGTTCTTC.

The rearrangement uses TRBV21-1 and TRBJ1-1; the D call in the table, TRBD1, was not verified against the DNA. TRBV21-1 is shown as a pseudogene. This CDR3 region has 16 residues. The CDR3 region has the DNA TGTGCCAGCAGCAAAGATCTCGGACAGATGAACACTGAAGCTTTCTTT. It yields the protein CASSKDLGQMNTEAFF.

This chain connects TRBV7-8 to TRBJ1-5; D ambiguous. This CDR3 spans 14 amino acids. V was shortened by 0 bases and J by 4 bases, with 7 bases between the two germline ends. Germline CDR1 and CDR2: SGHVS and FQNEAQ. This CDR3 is CASSLAAANQPQHF. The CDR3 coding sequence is TGTGCCAGCAGCTTAGCGGCAGCTAATCAGCCCCAGCATTTT.

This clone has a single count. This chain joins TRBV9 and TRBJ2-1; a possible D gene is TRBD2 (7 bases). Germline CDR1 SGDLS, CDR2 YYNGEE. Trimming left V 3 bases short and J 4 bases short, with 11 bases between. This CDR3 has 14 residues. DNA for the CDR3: TGTGCCAGCAGCGCGGGGGGCGGTTACAATGAGCAGTTCTTC. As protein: CASSAGGGYNEQFF.

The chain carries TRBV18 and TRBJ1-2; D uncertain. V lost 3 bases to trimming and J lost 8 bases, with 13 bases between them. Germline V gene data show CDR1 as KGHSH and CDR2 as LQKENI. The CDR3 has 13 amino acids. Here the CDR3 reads CASSPGSFWGYTF. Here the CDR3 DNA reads TGTGCCAGCTCACCGGGTTCGTTCTGGGGCTACACCTTC.

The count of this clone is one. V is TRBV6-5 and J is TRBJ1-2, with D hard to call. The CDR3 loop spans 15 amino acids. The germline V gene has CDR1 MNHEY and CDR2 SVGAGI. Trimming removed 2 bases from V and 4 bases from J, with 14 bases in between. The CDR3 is CASSYATTSGYGYTF. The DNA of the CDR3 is TGTGCCAGCAGTTACGCGACCACCTCAGGCTATGGCTACACCTTC.

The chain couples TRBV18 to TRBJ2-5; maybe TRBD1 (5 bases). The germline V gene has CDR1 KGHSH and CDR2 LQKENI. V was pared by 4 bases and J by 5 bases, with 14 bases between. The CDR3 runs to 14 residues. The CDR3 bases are TGTGCCAGCTCACTATCAGGGTATGGCGAGACCCAGTACTTC. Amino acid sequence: CASSLSGYGETQYF.

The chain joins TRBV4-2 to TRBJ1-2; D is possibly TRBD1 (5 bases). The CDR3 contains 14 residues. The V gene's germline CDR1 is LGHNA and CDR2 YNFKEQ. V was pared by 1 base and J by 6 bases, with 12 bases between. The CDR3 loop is CASSQGSGRDGYTF. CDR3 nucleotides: TGTGCCAGCAGCCAAGGCTCGGGCAGGGATGGCTACACCTTC.

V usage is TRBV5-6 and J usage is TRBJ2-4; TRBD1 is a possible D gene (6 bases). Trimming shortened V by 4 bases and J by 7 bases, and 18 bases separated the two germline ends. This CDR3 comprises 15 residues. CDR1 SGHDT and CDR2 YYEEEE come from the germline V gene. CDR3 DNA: TGTGCCAGCAGCAAAGGGGCTACAGGGTTGAACATTCAGTACTTC. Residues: CASSKGATGLNIQYF.

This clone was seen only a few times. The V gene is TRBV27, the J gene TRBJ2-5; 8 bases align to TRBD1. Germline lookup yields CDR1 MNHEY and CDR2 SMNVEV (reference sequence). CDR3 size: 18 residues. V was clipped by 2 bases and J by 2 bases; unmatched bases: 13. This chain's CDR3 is CASSLGRGRGLGQETQYF. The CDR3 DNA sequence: TGTGCCAGCAGTTTAGGCAGGGGGCGAGGTTTGGGGCAAGAGACCCAGTACTTC.

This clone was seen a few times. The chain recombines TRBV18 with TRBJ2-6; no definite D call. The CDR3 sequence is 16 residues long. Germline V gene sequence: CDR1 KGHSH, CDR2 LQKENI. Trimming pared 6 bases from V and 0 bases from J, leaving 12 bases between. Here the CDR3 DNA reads TGTGCCAGCTCCCCAGGTTCTTCCTCTGGGGCCAACGTCCTGACTTTC. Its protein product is CASSPGSSSGANVLTF.

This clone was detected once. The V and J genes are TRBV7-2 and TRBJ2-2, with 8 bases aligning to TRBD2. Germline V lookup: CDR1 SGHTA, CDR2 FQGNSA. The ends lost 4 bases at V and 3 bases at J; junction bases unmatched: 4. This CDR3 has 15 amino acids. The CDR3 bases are TGTGCCAGCAGCTGGAGCGGGGGAGACACCGGGGAGCTGTTTTTT. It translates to CASSWSGGDTGELFF. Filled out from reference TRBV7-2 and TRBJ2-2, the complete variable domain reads GAGVSQSPSNKVTEKGKDVELRCDPISGHTALYWYRQSLGQGLEFLIYFQGNSAPDKSGLPSDRFSAERTGGSVSTLTIQRTQQEDSAVYLCASSWSGGDTGELFFGEGSRLTVL.

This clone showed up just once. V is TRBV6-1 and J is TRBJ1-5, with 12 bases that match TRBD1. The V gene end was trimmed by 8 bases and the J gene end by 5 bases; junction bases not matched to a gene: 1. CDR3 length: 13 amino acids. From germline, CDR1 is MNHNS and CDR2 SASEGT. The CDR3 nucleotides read TGTGCCAGCCGGGACAGGGGGCATCAGCCCCAGCATTTT. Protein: CASRDRGHQPQHF.

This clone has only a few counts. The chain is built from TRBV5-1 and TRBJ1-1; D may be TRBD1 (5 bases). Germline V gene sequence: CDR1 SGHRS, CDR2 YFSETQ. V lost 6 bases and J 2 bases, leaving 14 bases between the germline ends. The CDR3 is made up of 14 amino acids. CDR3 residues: CASKSGGDNTEAFF. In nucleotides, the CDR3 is TGCGCCAGCAAGTCAGGCGGGGACAACACTGAAGCTTTCTTT.

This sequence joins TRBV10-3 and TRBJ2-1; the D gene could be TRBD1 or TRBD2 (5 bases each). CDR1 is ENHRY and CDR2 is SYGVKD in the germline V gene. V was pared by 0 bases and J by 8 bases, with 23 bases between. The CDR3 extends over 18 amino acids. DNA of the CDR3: TGTGCCATCAGTGAGTCCGGGGCAGAGAAGGCCATGATCTATGAGCAGTTCTTC. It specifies CAISESGAEKAMIYEQFF.

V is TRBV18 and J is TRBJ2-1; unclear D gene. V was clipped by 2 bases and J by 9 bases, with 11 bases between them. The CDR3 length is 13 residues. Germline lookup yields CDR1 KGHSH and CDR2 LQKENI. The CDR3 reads CASSPRREGEQFF. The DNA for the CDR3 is TGTGCCAGCTCACCAAGGAGAGAAGGTGAGCAGTTCTTC.

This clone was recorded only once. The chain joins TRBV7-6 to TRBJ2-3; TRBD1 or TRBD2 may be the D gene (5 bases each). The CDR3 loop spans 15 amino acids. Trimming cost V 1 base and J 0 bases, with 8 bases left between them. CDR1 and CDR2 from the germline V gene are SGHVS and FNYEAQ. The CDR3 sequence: CASSLVGGSTDTQYF. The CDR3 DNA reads TGTGCCAGCAGCTTAGTTGGGGGTAGCACAGATACGCAGTATTTT.

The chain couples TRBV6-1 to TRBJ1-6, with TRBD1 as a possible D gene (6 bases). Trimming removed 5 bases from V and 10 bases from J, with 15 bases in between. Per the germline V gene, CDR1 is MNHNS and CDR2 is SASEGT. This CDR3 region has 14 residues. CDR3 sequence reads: CASSRTGTRSPLHF. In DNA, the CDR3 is TGTGCCAGCAGTCGTACAGGGACTAGGTCACCCCTCCACTTT.

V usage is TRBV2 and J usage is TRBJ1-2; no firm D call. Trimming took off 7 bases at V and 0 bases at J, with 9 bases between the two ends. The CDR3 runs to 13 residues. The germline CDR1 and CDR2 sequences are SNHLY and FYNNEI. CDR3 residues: CASNPNSNYGYTF. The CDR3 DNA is TGTGCCAGCAATCCCAATTCTAACTATGGCTACACCTTC.

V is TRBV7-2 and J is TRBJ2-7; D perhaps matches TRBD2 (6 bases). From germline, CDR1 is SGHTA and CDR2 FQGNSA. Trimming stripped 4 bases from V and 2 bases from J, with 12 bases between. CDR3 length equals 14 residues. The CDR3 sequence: CASSSLGGPYEQYV. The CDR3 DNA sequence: TGTGCCAGCAGCTCCCTCGGGGGTCCCTACGAGCAGTACGTC.

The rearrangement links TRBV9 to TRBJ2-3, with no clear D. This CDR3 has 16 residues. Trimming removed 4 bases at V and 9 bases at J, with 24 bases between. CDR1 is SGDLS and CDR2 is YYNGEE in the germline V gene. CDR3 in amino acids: CASSPPYGGDQITQYF. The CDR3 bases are TGTGCCAGCAGCCCACCCTATGGCGGAGATCAGATAACGCAGTATTTT.

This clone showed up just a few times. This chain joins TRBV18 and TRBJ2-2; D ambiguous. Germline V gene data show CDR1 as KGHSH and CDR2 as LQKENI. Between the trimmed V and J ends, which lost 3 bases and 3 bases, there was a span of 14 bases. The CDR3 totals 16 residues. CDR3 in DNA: TGTGCCAGCTCACCGATACCCCCCGTGTACACCGGGGAGCTGTTTTTT. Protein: CASSPIPPVYTGELFF.

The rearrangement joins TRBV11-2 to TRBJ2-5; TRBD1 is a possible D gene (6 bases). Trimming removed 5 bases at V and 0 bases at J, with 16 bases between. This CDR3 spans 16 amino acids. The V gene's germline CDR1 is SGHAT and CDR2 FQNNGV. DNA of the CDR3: TGTGCCAGCAGCCTTAGACCCGACAGGAACCAAGAGACCCAGTACTTC. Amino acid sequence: CASSLRPDRNQETQYF. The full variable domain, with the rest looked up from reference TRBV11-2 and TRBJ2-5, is EAGVAQSPRYKIIEKRQSVAFWCNPISGHATLYWYQQILGQGPKLLIQFQNNGVVDDSQLPKDRFSAERLKGVDSTLKIQPAKLEDSAVYLCASSLRPDRNQETQYFGPGTRLLVL.

Here the CDR3 DNA reads TGTGCCAGCAGCTTTCCAGGACTAGCGGGATCCTACAATGAGCAGTTCTTC. Amino acid sequence: CASSFPGLAGSYNEQFF. The chain couples TRBV7-9 to TRBJ2-1; 12 nucleotides align to TRBD2. Trimming removed 3 bases from V and 1 base from J; junction bases left unmatched: 4. The germline V gene has CDR1 SEHNR and CDR2 FQNEAQ (reference sequence). This CDR3 has 17 residues.

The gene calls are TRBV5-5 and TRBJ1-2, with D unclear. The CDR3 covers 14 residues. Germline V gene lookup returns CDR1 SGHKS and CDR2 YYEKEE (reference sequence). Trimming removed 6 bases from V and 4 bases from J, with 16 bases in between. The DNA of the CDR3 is TGTGCCAGCACCCCGATGGGAGTAGCCTATGGCTACACCTTC. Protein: CASTPMGVAYGYTF.

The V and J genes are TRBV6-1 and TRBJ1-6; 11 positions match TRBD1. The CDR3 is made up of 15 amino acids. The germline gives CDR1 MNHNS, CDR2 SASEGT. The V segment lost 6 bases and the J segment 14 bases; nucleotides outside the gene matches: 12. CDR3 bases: TGTGCCAGCAGGGTTGGGGACAGGGGGGTATTGGCCCTCCACTTT. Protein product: CASRVGDRGVLALHF.